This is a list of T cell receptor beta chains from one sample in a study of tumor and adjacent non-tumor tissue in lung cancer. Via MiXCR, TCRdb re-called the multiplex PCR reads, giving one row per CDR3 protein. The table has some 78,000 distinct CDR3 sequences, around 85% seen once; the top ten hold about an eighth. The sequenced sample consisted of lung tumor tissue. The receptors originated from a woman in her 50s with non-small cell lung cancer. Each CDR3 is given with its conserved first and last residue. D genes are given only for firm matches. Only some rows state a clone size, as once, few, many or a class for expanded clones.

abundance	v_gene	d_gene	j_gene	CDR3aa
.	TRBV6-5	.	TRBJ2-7	CASSYRRGGNELYF
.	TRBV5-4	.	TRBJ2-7	CASSRDLYDQYF
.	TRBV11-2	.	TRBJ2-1	CASIPEGWGSSYNEQFF
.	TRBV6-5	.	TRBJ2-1	CASRIRIGGSGEQFF
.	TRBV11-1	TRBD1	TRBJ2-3	CASRRTGVDTHYF
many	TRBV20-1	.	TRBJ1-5	CSARVGGGRGNQPQHF
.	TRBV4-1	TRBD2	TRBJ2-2	CATSQQVRTSGNTGKLFF
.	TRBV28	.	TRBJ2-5	CASSLAIAQETQYF
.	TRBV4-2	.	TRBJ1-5	CASIQDRGQSQHF
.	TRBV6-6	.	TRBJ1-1	CASNDRPLCVTEAFF
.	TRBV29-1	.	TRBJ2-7	CNVEDDGTLAYEQYF
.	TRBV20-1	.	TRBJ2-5	CSAPRGSLRETQYF
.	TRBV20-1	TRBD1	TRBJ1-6	CSARDVGAGTANSPLHF
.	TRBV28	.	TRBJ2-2	CTSSFPSEGTGELFF
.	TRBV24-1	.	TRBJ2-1	CATSKASGRSYNGQFF
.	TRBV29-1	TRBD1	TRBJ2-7	CSVQGRGDSYELYF
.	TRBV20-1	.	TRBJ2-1	CSARASNGPHNEQFF
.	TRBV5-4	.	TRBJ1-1	CASSPPSTGGMNTEAFF
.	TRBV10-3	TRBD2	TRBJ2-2	CTITRRLAGADTGELFF
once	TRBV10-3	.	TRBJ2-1	CAFQAKGEQIF
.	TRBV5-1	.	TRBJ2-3	CASSLAGSGPTDTQYF
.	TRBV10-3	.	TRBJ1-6	CAMTRERGNSPLHF
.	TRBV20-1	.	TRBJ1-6	CSALRIGVVSRAGQGSPLHF
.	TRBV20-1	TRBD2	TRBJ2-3	CSVRDLAGHADTQYF
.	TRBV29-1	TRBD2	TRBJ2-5	CSVEGGSKIHYF
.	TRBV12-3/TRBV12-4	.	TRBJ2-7	CDGSRDYEQYF
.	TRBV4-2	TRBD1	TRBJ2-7	CASSREQGVGYEQYF
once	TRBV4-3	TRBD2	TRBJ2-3	CASSLLTSAHTQYF
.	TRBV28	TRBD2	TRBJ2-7	CASSSVAGRSYEQYF
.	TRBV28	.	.	CASTPPSAPTDTQHF
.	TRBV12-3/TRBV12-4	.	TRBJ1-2	CATSLGDGYTF
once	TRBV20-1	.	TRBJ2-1	CNAPGRYGCNEQFF
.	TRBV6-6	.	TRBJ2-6	CASSYPRGPSGANVLTF
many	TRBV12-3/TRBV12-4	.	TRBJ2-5	CASSLAEGTETQYF
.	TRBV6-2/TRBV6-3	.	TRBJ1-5	CTSSNTGLGNQPLHF
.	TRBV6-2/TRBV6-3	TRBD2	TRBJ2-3	CASRLSPSISGRVIVMQYF